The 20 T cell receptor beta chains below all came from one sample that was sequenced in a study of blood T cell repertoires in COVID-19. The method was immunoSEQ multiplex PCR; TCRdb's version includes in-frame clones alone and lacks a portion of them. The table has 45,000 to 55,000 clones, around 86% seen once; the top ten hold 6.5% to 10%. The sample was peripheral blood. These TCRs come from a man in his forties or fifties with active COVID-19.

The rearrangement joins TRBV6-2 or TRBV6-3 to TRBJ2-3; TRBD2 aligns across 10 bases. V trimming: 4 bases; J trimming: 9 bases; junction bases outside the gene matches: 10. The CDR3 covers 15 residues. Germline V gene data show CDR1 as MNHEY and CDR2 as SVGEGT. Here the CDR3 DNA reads TGTGCCAGCAGTTCCGCTAGCGGGGGACGAGGCACGCAGTATTTT. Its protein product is CASSSASGGRGTQYF.

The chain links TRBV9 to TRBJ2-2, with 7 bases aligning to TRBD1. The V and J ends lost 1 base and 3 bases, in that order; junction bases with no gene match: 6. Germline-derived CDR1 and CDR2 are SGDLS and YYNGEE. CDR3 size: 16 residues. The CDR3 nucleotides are TGTGCCAGCAGCGTAACCCCCACAGGGGACACCGGGGAGCTGTTTTTT. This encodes CASSVTPTGDTGELFF.

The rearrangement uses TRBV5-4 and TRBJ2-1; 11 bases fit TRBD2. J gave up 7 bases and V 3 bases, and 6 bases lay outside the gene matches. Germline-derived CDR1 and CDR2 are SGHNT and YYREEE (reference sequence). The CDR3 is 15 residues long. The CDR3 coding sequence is TGTGCCAGCAGCTCTAGCGGGGGGCTGGAGAATGAGCAGTTCTTC. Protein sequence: CASSSSGGLENEQFF.

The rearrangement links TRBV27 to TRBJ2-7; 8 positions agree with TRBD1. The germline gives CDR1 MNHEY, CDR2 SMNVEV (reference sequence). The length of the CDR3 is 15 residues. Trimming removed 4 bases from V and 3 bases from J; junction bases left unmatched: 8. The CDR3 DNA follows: TGTGCCAGCAGTTCAGAGGGACAGGTACACTACGAGCAGTACTTC. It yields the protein CASSSEGQVHYEQYF.

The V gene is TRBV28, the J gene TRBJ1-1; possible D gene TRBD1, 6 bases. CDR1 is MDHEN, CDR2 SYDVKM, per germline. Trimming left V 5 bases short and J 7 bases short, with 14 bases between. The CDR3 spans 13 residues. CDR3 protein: CASSIEFRGEAFF. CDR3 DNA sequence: TGTGCCAGCAGTATCGAGTTCAGGGGTGAAGCTTTCTTT.

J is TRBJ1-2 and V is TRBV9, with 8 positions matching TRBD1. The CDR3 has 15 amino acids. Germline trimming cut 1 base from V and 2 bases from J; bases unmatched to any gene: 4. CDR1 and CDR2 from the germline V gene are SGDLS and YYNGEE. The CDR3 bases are TGTGCCAGCAGCGTACCTTCAGGGGGCAACTATGGCTACACCTTC. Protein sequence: CASSVPSGGNYGYTF.

The CDR3, as DNA: TGCCCCGGGACTAGCGGGAGTAACACAGATACGCAGTATTTT. Translated: CPGTSGSNTDTQYF. The J gene is TRBJ2-3, the V gene TRBV5-1; 14 bases are a match to TRBD2. CDR3 length equals 14 residues. The germline gives CDR1 SGHRS, CDR2 YFSETQ.

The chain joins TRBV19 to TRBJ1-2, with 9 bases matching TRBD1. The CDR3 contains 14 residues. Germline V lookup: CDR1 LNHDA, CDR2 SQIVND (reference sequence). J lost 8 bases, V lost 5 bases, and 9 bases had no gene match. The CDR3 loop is CASSPGQGGRGYTF. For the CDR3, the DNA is TGTGCCAGTAGTCCGGGACAGGGAGGGCGCGGCTACACCTTC.

CDR3 in DNA: TGTGCCAGCAGGGTGCAGGGGGACTATGGCTACACCTTC. It codes for CASRVQGDYGYTF. The V and J genes are TRBV12-3 or TRBV12-4 and TRBJ1-2; 7 bases align to TRBD1. The CDR3 spans 13 residues. The V segment lost 6 bases and the J segment 3 bases; nucleotides outside the gene matches: 4.

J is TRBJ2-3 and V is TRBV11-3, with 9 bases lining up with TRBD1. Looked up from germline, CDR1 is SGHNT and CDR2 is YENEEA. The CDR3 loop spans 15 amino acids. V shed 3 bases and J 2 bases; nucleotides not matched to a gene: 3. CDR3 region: CASSLGTGPTDTQYF. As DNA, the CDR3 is TGTGCCAGCAGCTTGGGGACAGGGCCCACAGATACGCAGTATTTT.

CDR3 in amino acids: CASSYSSPYEQYF. CDR3 nucleotide sequence: TGTGCCAGCAGTTACTCCTCCCCCTACGAGCAGTACTTC. The rearrangement links TRBV6-2 or TRBV6-3 to TRBJ2-7; D is unclear. Germline-derived CDR1 and CDR2 are MNHEY and SVGEGT. The CDR3 runs to 13 residues. V lost 0 bases and J lost 2, with 5 bases in between.

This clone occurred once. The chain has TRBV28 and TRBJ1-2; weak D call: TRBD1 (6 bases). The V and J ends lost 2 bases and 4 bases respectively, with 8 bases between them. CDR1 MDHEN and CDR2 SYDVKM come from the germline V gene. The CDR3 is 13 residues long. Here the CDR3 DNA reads TGTGCCAGCAGTTTAATAGGGGGCTATGGCTACACCTTC. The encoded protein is CASSLIGGYGYTF.

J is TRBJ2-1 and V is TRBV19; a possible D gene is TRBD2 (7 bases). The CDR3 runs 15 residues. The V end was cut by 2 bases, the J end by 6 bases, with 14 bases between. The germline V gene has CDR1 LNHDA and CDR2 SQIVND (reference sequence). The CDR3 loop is CASSIRRGQVNEQFF. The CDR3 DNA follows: TGTGCCAGTAGTATAAGGCGGGGGCAGGTCAATGAGCAGTTCTTC.

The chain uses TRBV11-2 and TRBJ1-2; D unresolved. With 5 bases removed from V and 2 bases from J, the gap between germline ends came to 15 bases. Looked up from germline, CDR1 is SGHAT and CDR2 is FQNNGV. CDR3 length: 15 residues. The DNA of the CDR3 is TGTGCCAGCAGCCCCCCCTCCGGCAGGAACTATGGCTACACCTTC. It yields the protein CASSPPSGRNYGYTF.

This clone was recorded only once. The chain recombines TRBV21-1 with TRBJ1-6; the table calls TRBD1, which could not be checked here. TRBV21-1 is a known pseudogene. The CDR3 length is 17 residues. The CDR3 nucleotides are TGTGCCAGCAGCAAAGCGGGCAGGGGTAAGGGTAATTCACCCCTCCACTTT. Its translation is CASSKAGRGKGNSPLHF.

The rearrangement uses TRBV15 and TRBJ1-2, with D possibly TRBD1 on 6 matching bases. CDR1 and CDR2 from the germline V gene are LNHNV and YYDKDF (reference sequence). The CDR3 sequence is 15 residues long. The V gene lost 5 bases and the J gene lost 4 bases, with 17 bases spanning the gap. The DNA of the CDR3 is TGTGCCACCAGCGTACAGGGCGTTACTCCCTATGGCTACACCTTC. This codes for CATSVQGVTPYGYTF.

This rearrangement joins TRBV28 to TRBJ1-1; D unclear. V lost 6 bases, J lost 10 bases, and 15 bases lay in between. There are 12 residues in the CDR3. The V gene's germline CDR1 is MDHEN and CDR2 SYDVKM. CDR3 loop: CASRNLGSGAFF. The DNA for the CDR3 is TGTGCCAGCAGGAACCTCGGGAGTGGAGCTTTCTTT.

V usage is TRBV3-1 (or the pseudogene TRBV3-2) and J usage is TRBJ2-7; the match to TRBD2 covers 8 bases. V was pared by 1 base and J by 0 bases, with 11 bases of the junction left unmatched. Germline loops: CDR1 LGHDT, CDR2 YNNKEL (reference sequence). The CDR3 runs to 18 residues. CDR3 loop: CASSQGWSAGANSYEQYF. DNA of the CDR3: TGTGCCAGCAGCCAAGGATGGTCAGCGGGGGCTAACTCCTACGAGCAGTACTTC.

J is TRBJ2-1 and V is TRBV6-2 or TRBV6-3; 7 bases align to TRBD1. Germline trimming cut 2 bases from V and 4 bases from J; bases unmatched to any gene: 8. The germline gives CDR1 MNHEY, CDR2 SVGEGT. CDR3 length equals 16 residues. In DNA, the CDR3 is TGTGCCAGCAGTTACCCCCCGGGACAGATTTACAATGAGCAGTTCTTC. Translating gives CASSYPPGQIYNEQFF.

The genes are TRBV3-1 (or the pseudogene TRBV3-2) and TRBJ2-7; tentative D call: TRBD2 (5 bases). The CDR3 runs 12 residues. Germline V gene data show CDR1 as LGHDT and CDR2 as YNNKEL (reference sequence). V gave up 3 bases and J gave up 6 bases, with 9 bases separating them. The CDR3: CASSHVEGEQYF. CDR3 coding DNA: TGTGCCAGCAGCCACGTTGAGGGCGAGCAGTACTTC.